This T cell receptor (beta chain) is from a study of blood T cells in healthy people across ages. This clonotype was observed a handful of times. The ends were cut back, 3 bases at V and 8 bases at J, with 17 bases in the middle. The CDR3 covers 15 residues. Next came a second PCR, run for roughly 6 to 11 cycles, which used a sample-barcoded 5' primer along with a J-beta primer mix. TCRdb reanalysed the 5' RACE reads using MiXCR and keeps one entry per CDR3 protein. The data hold about a million distinct CDR3 sequences, with more than 30% observed a single time. Sequenced: blood. The source of this sequence is a man younger than 35 in good health. The V gene is TRBV12-3 or TRBV12-4, the J gene TRBJ1-5, with a possible D match to TRBD1 (6 bases). CDR3 sequence (DNA): TGTGCCAGCAGTTTTGATGGGGGGGCTAACAAGCCCCAGCATTTT. Encoded protein: CASSFDGGANKPQHF.